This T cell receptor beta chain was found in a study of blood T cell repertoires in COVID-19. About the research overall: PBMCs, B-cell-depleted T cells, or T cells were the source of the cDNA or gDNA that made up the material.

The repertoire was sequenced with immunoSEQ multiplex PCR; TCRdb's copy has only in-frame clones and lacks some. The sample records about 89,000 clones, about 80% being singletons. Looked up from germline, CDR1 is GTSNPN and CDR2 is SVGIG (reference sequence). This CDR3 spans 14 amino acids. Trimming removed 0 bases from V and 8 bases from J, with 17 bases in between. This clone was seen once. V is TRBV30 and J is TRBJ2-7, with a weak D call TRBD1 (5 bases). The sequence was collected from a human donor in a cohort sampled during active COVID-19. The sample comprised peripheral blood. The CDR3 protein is CAWSVGQGVEKQYF. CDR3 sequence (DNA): TGTGCCTGGAGTGTTGGACAAGGGGTGGAGAAGCAGTACTTC.